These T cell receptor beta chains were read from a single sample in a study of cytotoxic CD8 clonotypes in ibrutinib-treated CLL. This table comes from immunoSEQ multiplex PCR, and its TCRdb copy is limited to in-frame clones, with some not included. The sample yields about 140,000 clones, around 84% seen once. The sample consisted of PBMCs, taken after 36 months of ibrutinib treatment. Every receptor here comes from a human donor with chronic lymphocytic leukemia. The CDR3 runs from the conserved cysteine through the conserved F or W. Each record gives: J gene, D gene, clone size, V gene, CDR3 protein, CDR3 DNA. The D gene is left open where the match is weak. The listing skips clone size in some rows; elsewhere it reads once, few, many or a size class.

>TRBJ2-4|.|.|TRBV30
CAWSRGLSKNIQYF
TGTGCCTGGAGTCGGGGGTTATCCAAAAACATTCAGTACTTC
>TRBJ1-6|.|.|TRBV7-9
CASSQRTAENSPLHF
TGTGCCAGCAGCCAACGTACGGCCGAAAATTCACCCCTCCACTTT
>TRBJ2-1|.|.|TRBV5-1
CASSLTGTHNEQFF
TGCGCCAGCAGCTTGACGGGAACTCACAATGAGCAGTTCTTC
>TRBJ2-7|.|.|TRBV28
CASSLPGSIEQYF
TGTGCCAGCAGTTTACCGGGCTCCATAGAGCAGTACTTC
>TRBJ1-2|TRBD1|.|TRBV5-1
CASSGQGALWGYTF
TGCGCCAGCAGCGGACAGGGGGCGCTCTGGGGCTACACCTTC
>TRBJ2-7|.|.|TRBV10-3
CAISESWAAYEQYF
TGTGCCATCAGTGAGTCATGGGCAGCTTACGAGCAGTACTTC
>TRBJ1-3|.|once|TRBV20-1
CSARGLDTIYF
TGCAGTGCTAGAGGCCTGGACACCATATATTTT
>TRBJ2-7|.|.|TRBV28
CASDRGGEQYF
TGTGCCAGCGATAGGGGGGGCGAGCAGTACTTC
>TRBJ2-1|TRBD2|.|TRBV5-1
CASSFRDSGSYNEQFF
TGCGCCAGCAGCTTTAGGGATAGCGGGAGCTACAATGAGCAGTTCTTC
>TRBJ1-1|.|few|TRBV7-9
CASSLAYREMNTEAFF
TGTGCCAGCAGCTTAGCGTACAGGGAGATGAACACTGAAGCTTTCTTT
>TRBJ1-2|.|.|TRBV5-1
CASSPIMSRGNYGYTF
TGCGCCAGCAGCCCCATTATGTCTAGGGGAAACTATGGCTACACCTTC
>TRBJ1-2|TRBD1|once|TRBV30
CAWRSGQGAGKYYGYTF
TGTGCCTGGAGATCGGGACAGGGGGCCGGGAAGTACTATGGCTACACCTTC
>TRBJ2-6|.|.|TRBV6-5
CASSYSGAGANVLTF
TGTGCCAGCAGTTACTCAGGGGCTGGGGCCAACGTCCTGACTTTC
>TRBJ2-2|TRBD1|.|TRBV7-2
CASSWDRGGTGELFF
TGTGCCAGCAGCTGGGACAGGGGAGGCACCGGGGAGCTGTTTTTT
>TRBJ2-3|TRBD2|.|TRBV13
CASSSRLAGGKRDTQYF
TGTGCCAGCAGCTCCAGACTAGCGGGAGGGAAGAGGGATACGCAGTATTTT
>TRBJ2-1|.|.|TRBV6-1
CASSGQIPLVGEQFF
TGTGCCAGCAGTGGACAAATACCTCTTGTGGGGGAGCAGTTCTTC
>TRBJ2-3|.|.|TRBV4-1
CASSPPDPWWDTQYF
TGCGCCAGCAGCCCCCCCGACCCATGGTGGGATACGCAGTATTTT
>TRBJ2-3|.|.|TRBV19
CASSKGTVFTSTQYF
TGTGCCAGTAGTAAGGGGACGGTGTTCACAAGTACGCAGTATTTT
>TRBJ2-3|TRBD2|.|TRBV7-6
CASSPGTSGTDTQYF
TGTGCCAGCAGCCCTGGGACTAGCGGCACAGATACGCAGTATTTT
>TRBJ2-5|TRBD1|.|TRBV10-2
CASSEGTGNYF
TGCGCCAGCAGTGAAGGGACAGGCAACTACTTC
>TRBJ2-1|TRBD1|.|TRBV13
CASSVSRDRKSSYNEQFF
TGTGCCAGCAGCGTATCCCGGGACAGAAAGAGCTCCTACAATGAGCAGTTCTTC
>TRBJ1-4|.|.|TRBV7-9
CASSLFGENEKLFF
TGTGCCAGCAGCTTATTTGGGGAAAATGAAAAACTGTTTTTT
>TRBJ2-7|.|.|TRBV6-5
CASSNGQRTYEQYF
TGTGCCAGCAGTAACGGACAGAGAACCTACGAGCAGTACTTC
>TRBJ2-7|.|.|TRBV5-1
CASSLDRVYEQYF
TGCGCCAGCAGCTTGGACCGGGTCTACGAGCAGTACTTC
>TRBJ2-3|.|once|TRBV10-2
CASSESKWEADTQYF
TGCGCCAGCAGTGAGTCGAAATGGGAAGCAGATACGCAGTATTTT
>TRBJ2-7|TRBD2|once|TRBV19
CASSGVAGTSYEQYF
TGTGCCAGTAGTGGAGTAGCGGGGACCTCCTACGAGCAGTACTTC
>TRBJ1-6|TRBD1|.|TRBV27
CASSQRTGVRGFSPLHF
TGTGCCAGCAGTCAAAGGACAGGGGTGAGGGGTTTTTCACCCCTCCACTTT
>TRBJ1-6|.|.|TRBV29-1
CSVKVGQAGSPLHF
TGCAGCGTTAAAGTCGGCCAGGCAGGATCACCCCTCCACTTT
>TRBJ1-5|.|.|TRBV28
CASSPTGKPRNQPQHF
TGTGCCAGCAGTCCCACAGGGAAACCTAGAAATCAGCCCCAGCATTTT
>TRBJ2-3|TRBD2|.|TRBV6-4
CASSATSGGSSDTQYF
TGTGCCAGCAGTGCGACTAGCGGGGGGTCGTCAGATACGCAGTATTTT
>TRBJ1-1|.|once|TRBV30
CAWSVTGLMNTEAFF
TGTGCCTGGAGTGTAACGGGACTGATGAACACTGAAGCTTTCTTT
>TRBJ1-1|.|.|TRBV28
CASSFPQSNTEAFF
TGTGCCAGCAGTTTCCCTCAGTCGAACACTGAAGCTTTCTTT
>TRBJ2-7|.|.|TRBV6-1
CASSLTQGRYEQYF
TGTGCCAGCAGTTTGACCCAAGGTCGCTACGAGCAGTACTTC
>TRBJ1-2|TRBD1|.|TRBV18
CASSPTGGSGYTF
TGTGCCAGCTCACCGACAGGGGGTTCTGGCTACACCTTC
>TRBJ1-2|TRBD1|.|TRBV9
CASSEGGDYGYTF
TGTGCCAGCAGCGAAGGGGGCGACTATGGCTACACCTTC
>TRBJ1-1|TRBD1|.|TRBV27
CASNAQTGRGEAFF
TGTGCCAGCAACGCGCAGACAGGGAGGGGTGAAGCTTTCTTT
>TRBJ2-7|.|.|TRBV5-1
CASSFRGYEQYF
TGCGCCAGCAGCTTTCGCGGGTACGAGCAGTACTTC
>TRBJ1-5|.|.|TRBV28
CASSFSGSTSNQPQHF
TGTGCCAGCAGTTTTTCCGGGTCCACTAGCAATCAGCCCCAGCATTTT
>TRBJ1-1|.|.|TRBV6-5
CASSYARGKAFF
TGTGCCAGCAGTTATGCCAGGGGAAAAGCTTTCTTT
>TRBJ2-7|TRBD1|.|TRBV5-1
CASSRDRDYEQYF
TGCGCCAGCTCCCGGGACAGGGACTACGAGCAGTACTTC
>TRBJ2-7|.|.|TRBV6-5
CASSYSWGSYEQYF
TGTGCCAGCAGTTACTCGTGGGGCTCCTACGAGCAGTACTTC
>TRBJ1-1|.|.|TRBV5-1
CASSLAGIEAFF
TGCGCCAGCAGCTTGGCAGGGATCGAAGCTTTCTTT
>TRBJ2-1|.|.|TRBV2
CASSESGRGGYEQFF
TGTGCCAGCAGTGAATCGGGGCGGGGTGGCTATGAGCAGTTCTTC
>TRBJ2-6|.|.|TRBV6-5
CASGADSGANVLTF
TGTGCCAGCGGGGCGGACTCTGGGGCCAACGTCCTGACTTTC
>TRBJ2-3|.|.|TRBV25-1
CASSGGRSWGPDTQYF
TGTGCCAGCAGTGGGGGCCGTAGCTGGGGCCCAGATACGCAGTATTTT
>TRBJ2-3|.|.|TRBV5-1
CASSWAGDTDTQYF
TGCGCCAGCAGCTGGGCAGGGGACACAGATACGCAGTATTTT